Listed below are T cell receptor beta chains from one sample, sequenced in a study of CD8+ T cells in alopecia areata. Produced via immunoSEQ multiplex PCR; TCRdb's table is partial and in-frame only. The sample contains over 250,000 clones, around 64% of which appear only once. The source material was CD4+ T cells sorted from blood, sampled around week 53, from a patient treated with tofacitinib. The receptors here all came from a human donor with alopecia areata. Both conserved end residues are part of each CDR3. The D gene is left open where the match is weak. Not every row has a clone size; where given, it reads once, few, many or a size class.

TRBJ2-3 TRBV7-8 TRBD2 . TGTGCCAGCAGCTTAGAGCGGGGGATAGATACGCAGTATTTT CASSLERGIDTQYF
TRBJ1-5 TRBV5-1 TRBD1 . TGCGCCAGCAGCCTCGGGACAGATAATCAGCCCCAGCATTTT CASSLGTDNQPQHF
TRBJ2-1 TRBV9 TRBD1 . TGTGCCAGCAGCGTGGGGACAGGGTTAGGTGAGCAGTTCTTC CASSVGTGLGEQFF
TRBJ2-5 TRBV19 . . TGTGCCAGTAGTTCGGGCAATTCCAACCAAGAGACCCAGTACTTC CASSSGNSNQETQYF
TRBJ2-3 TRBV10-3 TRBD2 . TGTGCCAGTACCGGGGGGACAGATACGCAGTATTTT CASTGGTDTQYF
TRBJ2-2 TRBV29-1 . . TGCAGCGGACAGGACTGGAACACCGGGGAGCTGTTTTTT CSGQDWNTGELFF
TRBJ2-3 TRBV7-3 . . TGTGCCAGCAGCTTGAGGTTTGGCACAGATACGCAGTATTTT CASSLRFGTDTQYF
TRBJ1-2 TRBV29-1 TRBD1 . TGCAGCGTTGATGACAGGGGAAGAGGGTATGGCTACACCTTC CSVDDRGRGYGYTF
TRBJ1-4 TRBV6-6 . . TGTGCCAGCGGGAAGCCGGGTGAAAAACTGTTTTTT CASGKPGEKLFF
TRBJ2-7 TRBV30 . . TGTGCCTGGAGTTCCAGGGACGAGCAGTACTTC CAWSSRDEQYF
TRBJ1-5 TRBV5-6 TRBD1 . TGTGCCAGCAGCTTGGTGGGGACAGATCAGCCCCAGCATTTT CASSLVGTDQPQHF
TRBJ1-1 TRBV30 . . TGTGCCCGAGGACAGAACACTGAAGCTTTCTTT CARGQNTEAFF
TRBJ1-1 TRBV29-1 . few TGCAGCGTAGCAAGCTTCGGAGGAGGGACTGAAGCTTTCTTT CSVASFGGGTEAFF
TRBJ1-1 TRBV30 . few TGTGCCTGGAGACACGCCACTGAAGCTTTCTTT CAWRHATEAFF
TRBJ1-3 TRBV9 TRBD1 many TGTGCCAGCAGCGTAATGGGACAGGGTTCGACCATATATTTT CASSVMGQGSTIYF
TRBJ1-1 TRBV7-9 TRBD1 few TGTGCCAGCAGAGACAGGGGTGAGGGTGAAGCTTTCTTT CASRDRGEGEAFF
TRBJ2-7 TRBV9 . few TGTGCCAGCAGCGTAGAGGCTATGAGCTCCTACGAGCAGTACTTC CASSVEAMSSYEQYF
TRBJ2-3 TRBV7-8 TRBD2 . TGTGCCAGCAGCATGGGACTACGCACAGATACGCAGTATTTT CASSMGLRTDTQYF
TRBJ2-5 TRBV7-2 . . TGTGCCAGCAGCTTAACCGAAAAGACCCAGTACTTC CASSLTEKTQYF
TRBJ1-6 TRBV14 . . TGTGCCAGCAGGCCACAGGGTCGGAATTCACCCCTCCACTTT CASRPQGRNSPLHF
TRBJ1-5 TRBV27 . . TGTGCCAGCAGTGTTCAACTCAATCAGCCCCAGCATTTT CASSVQLNQPQHF
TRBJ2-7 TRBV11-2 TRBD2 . TGTGCCAGCAGCTTCCTACTAGCGGGGCCTTCCTACGAGCAGTACTTC CASSFLLAGPSYEQYF
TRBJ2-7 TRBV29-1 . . TGCAGCGTTGTTAAGGTGCACGAGCAGTACTTC CSVVKVHEQYF
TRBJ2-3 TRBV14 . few TGTGCCAGCAGCCAAGAGGGACTCCACCGCACAGATACGCAGTATTTT CASSQEGLHRTDTQYF
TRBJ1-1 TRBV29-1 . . TGCAGCGTCCACCTGAACACTGAAGCTTTCTTT CSVHLNTEAFF
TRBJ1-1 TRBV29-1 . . TGCAGCGTTGAAGATACGGGGGGAGAGACTGAAGCTTTCTTT CSVEDTGGETEAFF
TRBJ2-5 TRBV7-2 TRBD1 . TGTGCCAGCAGCAAGGGGACAGGCCGCCAAGAGACCCAGTACTTC CASSKGTGRQETQYF
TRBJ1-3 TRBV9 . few TGTGCCAGCAGCGCCGTCGGGAGGGCCTCTGGAAACACCATATATTTT CASSAVGRASGNTIYF
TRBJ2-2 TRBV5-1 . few TGCGCCAGCAATCGAGATTACGGGGAGCTGTTTTTT CASNRDYGELFF
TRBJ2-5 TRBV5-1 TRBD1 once TGCGCCAGCAGCAGATCCGGGACAGGGGGCCTCGAGACCCAGTACTTC CASSRSGTGGLETQYF
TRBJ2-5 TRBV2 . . TGTGCCAGCAGTGGTGGAGGGGGAGAGACCCAGTACTTC CASSGGGGETQYF
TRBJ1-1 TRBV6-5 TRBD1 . TGTGCCAGCAGTTACGTAACAGGGGGCACTGAAGCTTTCTTT CASSYVTGGTEAFF
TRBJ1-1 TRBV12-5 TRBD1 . TGTGCTAGTGGTTTGGAGGGACAGGTGCCAAGCGCTTTCTTT CASGLEGQVPSAFF
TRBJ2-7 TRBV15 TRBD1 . TGTGCCACCAGCAGGCTGGGACAGACCGCCTACGAGCAGTACTTC CATSRLGQTAYEQYF
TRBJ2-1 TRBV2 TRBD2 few TGTGCCAGCAGTGAATCCCTCTCGCGGGGGTCCTACAATGAGCAGTTCTTC CASSESLSRGSYNEQFF
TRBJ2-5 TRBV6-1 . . TGTGCCAGCAGTGAACGTCCAAACCAAGAGACCCAGTACTTC CASSERPNQETQYF
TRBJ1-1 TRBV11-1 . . TGTGCCAGCAGCTCGTGGGCAGACACTGAAGCTTTCTTT CASSSWADTEAFF
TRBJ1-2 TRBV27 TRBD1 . TGTGCCAGCAGTGTCTCTTACGACAGGGCCGGGGGCTACACCTTC CASSVSYDRAGGYTF
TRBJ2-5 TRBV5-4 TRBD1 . TGTGCCAGCAGCAAGCCAGGGGGAGAGACCCAGTACTTC CASSKPGGETQYF
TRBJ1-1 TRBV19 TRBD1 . TGTGCCAGTAGTATCCATACAGGGGGCAATGAAGCTTTCTTT CASSIHTGGNEAFF
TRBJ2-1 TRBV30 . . TGTGCCTGGAGTGTAAGGAGAGACAATGAGCAGTTCTTC CAWSVRRDNEQFF
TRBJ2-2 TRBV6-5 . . TGTGCCACCCGCCTGGACGGGGAGCTGTTTTTT CATRLDGELFF
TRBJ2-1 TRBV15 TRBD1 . TGTGCCACCAGCAGAGCCCCCGGGACAGGGGCCTACAATGAGCAGTTCTTC CATSRAPGTGAYNEQFF
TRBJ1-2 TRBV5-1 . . TGCGCCAGCAGCTCACAGGCTCGCGGCTATGGCTACACCTTC CASSSQARGYGYTF
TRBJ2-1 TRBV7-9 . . TGTGCCAGCAGCTGGGATGGGACAAGTGCGTTCTTC CASSWDGTSAFF
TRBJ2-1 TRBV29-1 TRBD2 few TGCAGCGTCGGGGACTACGGAAATGAGCAGTTCTTC CSVGDYGNEQFF
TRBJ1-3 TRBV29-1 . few TGCAGCGTTGAAGATCGGTTCGGGGGAAACACCATATATTTT CSVEDRFGGNTIYF